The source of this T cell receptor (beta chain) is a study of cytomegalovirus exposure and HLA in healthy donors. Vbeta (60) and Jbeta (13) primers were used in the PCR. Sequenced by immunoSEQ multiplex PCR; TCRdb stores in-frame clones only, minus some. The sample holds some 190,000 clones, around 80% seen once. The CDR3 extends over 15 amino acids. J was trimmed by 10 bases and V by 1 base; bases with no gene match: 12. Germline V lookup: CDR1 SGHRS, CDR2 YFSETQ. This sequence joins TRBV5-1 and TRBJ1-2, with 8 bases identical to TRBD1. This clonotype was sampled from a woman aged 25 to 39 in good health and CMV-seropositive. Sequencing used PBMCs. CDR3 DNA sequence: TGCGCCAGCAGCTTGCCTCCCGGACAGGGATCTGCCTACACCTTC. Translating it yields CASSLPPGQGSAYTF.